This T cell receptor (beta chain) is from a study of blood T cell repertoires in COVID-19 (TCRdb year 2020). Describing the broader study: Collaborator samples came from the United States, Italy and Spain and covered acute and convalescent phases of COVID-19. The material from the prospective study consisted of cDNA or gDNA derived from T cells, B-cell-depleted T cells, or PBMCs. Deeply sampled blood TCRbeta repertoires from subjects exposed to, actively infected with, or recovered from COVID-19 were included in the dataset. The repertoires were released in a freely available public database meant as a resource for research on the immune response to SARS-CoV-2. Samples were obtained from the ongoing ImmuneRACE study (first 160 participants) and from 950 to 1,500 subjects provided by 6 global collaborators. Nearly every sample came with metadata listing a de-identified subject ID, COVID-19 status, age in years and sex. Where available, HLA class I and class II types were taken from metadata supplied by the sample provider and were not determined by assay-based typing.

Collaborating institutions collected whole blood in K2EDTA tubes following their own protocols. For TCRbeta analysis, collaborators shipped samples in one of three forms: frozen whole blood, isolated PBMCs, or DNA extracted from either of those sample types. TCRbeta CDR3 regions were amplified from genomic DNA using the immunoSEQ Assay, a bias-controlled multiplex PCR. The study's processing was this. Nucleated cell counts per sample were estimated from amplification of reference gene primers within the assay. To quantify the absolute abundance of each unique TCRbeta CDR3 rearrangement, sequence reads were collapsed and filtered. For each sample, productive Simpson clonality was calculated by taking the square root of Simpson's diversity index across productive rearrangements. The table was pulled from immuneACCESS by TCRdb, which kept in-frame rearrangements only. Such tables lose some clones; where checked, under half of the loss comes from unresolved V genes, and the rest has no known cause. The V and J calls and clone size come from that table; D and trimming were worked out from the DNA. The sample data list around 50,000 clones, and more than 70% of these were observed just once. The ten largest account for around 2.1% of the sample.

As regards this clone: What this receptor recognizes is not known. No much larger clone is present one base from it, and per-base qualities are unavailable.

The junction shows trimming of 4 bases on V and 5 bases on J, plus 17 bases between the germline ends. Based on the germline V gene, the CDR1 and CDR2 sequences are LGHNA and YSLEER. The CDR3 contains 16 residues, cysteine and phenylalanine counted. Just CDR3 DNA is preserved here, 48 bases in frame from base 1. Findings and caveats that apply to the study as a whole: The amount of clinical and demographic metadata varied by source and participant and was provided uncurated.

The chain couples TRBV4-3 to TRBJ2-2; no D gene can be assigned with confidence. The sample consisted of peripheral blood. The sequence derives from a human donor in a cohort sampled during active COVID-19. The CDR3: CASSLDGVGPTGELFF. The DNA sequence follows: TGCGCCAGCAGCCTCGATGGTGTTGGCCCAACCGGGGAGCTGTTTTTT.